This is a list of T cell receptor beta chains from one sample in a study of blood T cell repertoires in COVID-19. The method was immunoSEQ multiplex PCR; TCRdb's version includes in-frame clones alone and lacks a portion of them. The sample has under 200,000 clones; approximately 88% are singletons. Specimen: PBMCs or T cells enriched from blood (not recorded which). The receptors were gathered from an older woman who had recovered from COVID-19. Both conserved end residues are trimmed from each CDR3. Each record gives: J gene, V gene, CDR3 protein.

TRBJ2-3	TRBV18	ASSRRGESTDTQY
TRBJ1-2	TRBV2	ASSVLGTVGGGYT
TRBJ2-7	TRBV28	ASSSARAGDTYEQY
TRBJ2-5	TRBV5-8	ASTRGELEETQY
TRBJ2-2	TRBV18	ASSPRGVNTGELF
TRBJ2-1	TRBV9	ASSLMGGMDNEQF
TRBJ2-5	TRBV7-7	ASSLGWRGDETQY
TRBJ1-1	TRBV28	ASSSYPAEAF
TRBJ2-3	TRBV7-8	ASSLGPRGGGSQY
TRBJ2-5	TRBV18	ASSADRQETQY
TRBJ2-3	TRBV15	ATRRGEALDTQY
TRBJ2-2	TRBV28	ASSRLAGETGELF
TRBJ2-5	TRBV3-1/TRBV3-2	ASSQWAIQETQY
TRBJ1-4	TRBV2	ASSPEAERLF
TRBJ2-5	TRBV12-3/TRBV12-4	ASSFYSSETQY
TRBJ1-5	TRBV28	ATYSHGGNQPQH
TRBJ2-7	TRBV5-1	ASSLGQGGNEQY
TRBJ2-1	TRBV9	ASSEWGGGASYNEQF
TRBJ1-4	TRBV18	ASSPDRQNEKLF
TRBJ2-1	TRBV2	ASSRTPRVAGQF
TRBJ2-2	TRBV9	ASSVVGGNTGELF
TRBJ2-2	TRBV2	ASIGAGEELF
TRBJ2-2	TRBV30	AWSGGRVITGELF
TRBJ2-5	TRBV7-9	ASSRTGQETQY
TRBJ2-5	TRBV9	ASSPPSGSFETQY
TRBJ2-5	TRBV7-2	ASRTSGGAETQY
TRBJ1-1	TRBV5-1	ASSYDSLNTEAF
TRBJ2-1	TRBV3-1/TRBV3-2	ASSQEGRNEQF
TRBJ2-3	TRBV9	ASSASIAGGADTQY
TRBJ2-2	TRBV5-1	ASSGTVKANTGELF
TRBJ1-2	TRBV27	ASSLYGPFEGYT
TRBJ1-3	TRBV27	ASSADTSSGNTIY
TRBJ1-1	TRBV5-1	ASSLHPENTEAF
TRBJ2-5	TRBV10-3	AISSGETQY
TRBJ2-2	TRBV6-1	ASSELAGAVNTGELF
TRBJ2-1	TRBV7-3	ASSLFPTTGGGQF
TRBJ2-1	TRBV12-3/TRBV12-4	ASGTSGSNEQF
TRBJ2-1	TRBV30	AWGGLANEQF
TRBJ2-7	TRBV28	ASSLSGGISYEQY
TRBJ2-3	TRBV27	ASSPGRVRGTDTQY
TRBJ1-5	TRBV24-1	ATSPRGGDQPQH
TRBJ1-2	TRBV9	ASSPDRANYGYT
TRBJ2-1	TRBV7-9	ASSLMGRVNEQF
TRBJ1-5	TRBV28	ASSDIRAQPQH
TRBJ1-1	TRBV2	ASSEASMVFGTEAF
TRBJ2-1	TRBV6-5	ASRLRQGAFNEQF
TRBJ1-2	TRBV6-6	ASSTGTGSPNT